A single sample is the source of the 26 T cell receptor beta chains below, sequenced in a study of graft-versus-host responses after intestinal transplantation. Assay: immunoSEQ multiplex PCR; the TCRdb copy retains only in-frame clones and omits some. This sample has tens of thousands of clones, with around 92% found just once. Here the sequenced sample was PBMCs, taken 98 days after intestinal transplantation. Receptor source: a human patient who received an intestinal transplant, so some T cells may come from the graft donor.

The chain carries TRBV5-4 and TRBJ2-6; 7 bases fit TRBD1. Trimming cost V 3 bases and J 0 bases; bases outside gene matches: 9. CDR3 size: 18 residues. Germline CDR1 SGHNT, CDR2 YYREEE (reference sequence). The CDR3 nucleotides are TGTGCCAGCAGCTCAGGGGGTCCAATATCCTCTGGGGCCAACGTCCTGACTTTC. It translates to CASSSGGPISSGANVLTF.

The CDR3 DNA reads as TGCGCCAGCAGCCAAGGCAGTAGCGGGGGGGCTCGTCCAGATACGCAGTATTTT. This sequence encodes CASSQGSSGGARPDTQYF. The chain uses TRBV4-3 and TRBJ2-3; 11 bases align to TRBD2. The V and J ends lost 1 base and 4 bases, in that order; junction bases with no gene match: 10. The CDR3 has 18 amino acids. Germline CDR1 and CDR2: LGHNA and YSLEER.

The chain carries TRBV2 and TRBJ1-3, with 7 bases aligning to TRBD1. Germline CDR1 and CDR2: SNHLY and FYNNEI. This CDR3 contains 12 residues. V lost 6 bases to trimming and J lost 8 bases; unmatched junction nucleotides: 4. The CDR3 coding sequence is TGTGCCAGCAGACCCACAGGGGACACCATATATTTT. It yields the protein CASRPTGDTIYF.

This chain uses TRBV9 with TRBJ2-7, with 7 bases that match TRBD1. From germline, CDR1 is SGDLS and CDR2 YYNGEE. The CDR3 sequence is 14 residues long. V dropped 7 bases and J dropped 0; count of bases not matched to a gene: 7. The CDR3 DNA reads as TGTGCCAGCTCACCGACAGGGAGCTCCTACGAGCAGTACTTC. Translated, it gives CASSPTGSSYEQYF. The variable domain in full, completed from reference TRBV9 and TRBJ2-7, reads DSGVTQTPKHLITATGQRVTLRCSPRSGDLSVYWYQQSLDQGLQFLIQYYNGEERAKGNILERFSAQQFPDLHSELNLSSLELGDSALYFCASSPTGSSYEQYFGPGTRLTVT.

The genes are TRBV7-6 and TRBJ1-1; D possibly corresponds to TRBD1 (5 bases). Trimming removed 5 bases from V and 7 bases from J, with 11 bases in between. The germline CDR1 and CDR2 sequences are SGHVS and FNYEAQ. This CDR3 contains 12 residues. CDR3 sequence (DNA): TGTGCCAGCAGCCCCAGGGTAAATGAAGCTTTCTTT. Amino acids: CASSPRVNEAFF.

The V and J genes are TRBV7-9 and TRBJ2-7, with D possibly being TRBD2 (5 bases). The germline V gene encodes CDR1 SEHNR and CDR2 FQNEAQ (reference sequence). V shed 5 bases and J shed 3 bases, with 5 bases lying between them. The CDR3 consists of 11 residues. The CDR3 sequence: CASSRGYEQYF. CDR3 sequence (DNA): TGTGCCAGCAGCCGGGGCTACGAGCAGTACTTC.

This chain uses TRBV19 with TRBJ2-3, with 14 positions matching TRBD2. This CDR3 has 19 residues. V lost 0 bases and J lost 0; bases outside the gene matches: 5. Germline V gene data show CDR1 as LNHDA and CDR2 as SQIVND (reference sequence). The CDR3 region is CASSIEGLAGGLSTDTQYF. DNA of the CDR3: TGTGCCAGTAGTATAGAAGGACTAGCGGGGGGTTTGAGCACAGATACGCAGTATTTT.

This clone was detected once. The CDR3 loop reads CASSSGRTDTQYF. The CDR3 bases are TGTGCCAGCAGTTCTGGACGCACAGATACGCAGTATTTT. The chain has TRBV6-6 and TRBJ2-3; D not certain. Germline V gives CDR1 MNHNY, CDR2 SVGAGI (reference sequence). V lost 4 bases to trimming and J lost 1 base, with 6 bases between them. The CDR3 is 13 amino acids.

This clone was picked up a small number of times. Here the CDR3 reads CASSDTDTEAFF. The CDR3 bases are TGTGCCAGCAGCGACACCGACACTGAAGCTTTCTTT. J is TRBJ1-1 and V is TRBV5-6; D call uncertain. Trimming left V 4 bases short and J 3 bases short, with 7 bases between. There are 12 residues in the CDR3. Germline CDR1 and CDR2: SGHDT and YYEEEE.

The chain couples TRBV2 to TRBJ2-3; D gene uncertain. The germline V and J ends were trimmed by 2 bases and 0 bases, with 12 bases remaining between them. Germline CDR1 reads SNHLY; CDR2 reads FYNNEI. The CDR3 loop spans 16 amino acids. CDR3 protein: CASSEYRVRSTDTQYF. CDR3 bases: TGTGCCAGCAGTGAATATAGGGTCCGTAGCACAGATACGCAGTATTTT.

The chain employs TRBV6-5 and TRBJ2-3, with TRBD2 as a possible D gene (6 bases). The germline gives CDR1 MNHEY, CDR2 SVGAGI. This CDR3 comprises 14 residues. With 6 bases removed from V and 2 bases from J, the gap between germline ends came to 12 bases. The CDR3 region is CASRYRGTTDTQYF. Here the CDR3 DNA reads TGTGCCAGCAGGTACCGCGGGACCACAGATACGCAGTATTTT.

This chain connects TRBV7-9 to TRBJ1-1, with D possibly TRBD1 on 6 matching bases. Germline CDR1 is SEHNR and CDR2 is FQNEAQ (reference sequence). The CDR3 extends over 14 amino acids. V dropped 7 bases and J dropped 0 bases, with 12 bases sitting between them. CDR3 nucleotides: TGTGCCAGCAAAGGGGGACCGGTGAACACTGAAGCTTTCTTT. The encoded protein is CASKGGPVNTEAFF.

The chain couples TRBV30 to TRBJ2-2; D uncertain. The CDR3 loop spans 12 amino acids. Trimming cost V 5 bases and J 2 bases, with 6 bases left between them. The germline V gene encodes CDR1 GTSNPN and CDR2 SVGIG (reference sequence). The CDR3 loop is CAWADNTGELFF. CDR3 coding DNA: TGTGCCTGGGCGGATAACACCGGGGAGCTGTTTTTT.

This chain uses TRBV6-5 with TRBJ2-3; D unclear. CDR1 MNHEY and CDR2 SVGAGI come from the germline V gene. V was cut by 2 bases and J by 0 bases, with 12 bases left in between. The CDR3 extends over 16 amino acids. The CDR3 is CASSYGRWRSTDTQYF. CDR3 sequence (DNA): TGTGCCAGCAGTTACGGGCGGTGGCGTAGCACAGATACGCAGTATTTT.

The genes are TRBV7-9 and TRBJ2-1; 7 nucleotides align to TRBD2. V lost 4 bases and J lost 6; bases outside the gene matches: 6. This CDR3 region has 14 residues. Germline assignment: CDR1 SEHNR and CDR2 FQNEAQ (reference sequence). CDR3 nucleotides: TGTGCCAGCAGCTCTGTGGCTAGCGGCAATGAGCAGTTCTTC. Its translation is CASSSVASGNEQFF. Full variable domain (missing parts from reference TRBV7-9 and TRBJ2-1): DTGVSQNPRHKITKRGQNVTFRCDPISEHNRLYWYRQTLGQGPEFLTYFQNEAQLEKSRLLSDRFSAERPKGSFSTLEIQRTEQGDSAMYLCASSSVASGNEQFFGPGTRLTVL.

This CDR3 is CASSDGTHNEQFF. CDR3 DNA: TGTGCCAGCAGCGACGGGACGCACAATGAGCAGTTCTTC. J is TRBJ2-1 and V is TRBV9; D could derive from TRBD1 or TRBD2 (5 bases each). Between the trimmed V and J ends, which lost 3 bases and 5 bases, there was a span of 9 bases. The CDR3 spans 13 residues. The germline CDR1 and CDR2 sequences are SGDLS and YYNGEE.

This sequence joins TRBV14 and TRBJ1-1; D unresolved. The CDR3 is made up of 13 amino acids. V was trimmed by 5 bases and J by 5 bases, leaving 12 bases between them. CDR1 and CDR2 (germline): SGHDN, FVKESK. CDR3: CASSLHPRTEAFF. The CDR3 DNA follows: TGTGCCAGCAGCTTACACCCGAGAACTGAAGCTTTCTTT.

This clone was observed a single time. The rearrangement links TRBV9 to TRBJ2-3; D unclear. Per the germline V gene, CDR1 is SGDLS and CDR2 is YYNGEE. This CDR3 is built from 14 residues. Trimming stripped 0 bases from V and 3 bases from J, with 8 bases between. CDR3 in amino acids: CASSVEQSTDTQYF. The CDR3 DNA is TGTGCCAGCAGCGTAGAACAGAGTACAGATACGCAGTATTTT.

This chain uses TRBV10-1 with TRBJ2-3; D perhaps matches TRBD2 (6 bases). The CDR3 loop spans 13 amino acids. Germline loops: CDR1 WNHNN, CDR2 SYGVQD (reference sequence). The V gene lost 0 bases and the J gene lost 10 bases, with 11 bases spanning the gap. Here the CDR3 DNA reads TGCGCCAGCAGTGAGTCTAGCGGCTATGCGCAGTATTTT. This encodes CASSESSGYAQYF.

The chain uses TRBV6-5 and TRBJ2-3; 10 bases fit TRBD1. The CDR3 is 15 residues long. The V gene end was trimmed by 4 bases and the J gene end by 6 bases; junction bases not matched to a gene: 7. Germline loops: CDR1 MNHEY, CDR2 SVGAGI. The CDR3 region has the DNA TGTGCCAGCAGTTCCGTCCCGGGACAGGGGGATACGCAGTATTTT. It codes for CASSSVPGQGDTQYF.

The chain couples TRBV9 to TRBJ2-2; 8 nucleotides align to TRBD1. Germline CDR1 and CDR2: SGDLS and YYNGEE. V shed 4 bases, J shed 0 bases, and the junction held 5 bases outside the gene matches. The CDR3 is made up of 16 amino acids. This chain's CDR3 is CASSPQGATNTGELFF. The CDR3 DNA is TGTGCCAGCAGCCCCCAGGGGGCCACGAACACCGGGGAGCTGTTTTTT.

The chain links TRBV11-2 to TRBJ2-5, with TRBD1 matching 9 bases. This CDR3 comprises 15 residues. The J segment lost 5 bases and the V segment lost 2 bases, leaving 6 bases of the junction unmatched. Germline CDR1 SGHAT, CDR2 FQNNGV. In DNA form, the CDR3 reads TGTGCCAGCAGCTTAAGGACAGGGGTCGGGGAGACCCAGTACTTC. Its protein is CASSLRTGVGETQYF.

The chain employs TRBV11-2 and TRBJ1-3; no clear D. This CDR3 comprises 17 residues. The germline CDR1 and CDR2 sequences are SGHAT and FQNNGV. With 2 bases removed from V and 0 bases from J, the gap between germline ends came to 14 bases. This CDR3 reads CASSLRAGGVSGNTIYF. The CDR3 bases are TGTGCCAGCAGCTTACGGGCTGGCGGAGTCTCTGGAAACACCATATATTTT.

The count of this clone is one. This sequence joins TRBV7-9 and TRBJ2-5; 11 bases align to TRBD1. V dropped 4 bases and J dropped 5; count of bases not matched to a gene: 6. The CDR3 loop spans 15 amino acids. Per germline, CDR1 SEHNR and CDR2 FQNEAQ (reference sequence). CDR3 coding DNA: TGTGCCAGCAGCTCCGTGGACAGGGGGCTTGAGACCCAGTACTTC. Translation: CASSSVDRGLETQYF.

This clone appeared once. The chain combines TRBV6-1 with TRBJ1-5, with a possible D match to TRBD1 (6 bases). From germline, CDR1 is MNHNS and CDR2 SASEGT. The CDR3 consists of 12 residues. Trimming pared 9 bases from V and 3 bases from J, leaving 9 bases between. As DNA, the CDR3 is TGTGCCAGGGGACATTACAATCAGCCCCAGCATTTT. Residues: CARGHYNQPQHF.

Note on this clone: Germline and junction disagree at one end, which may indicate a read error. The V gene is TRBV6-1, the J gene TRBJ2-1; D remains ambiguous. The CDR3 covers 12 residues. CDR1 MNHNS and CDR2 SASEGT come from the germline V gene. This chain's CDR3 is CASSPNDKEQFF. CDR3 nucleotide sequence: TGTGCCAGCAGTCCTAACGACAAGGAGCAGTTCTTC.